One sample yielded the 16 T cell receptor beta chains listed below, sequenced in a study of CXCR3-negative and CXCR3-positive naive CD8 T cells. Notes on the study in general: CXCR3-positive naive cells had more hydrophobic TRB CDR3s than CXCR3-negative naive cells.

UMI-labeled 5' RACE yielded the TRB cDNA libraries. TCRdb reprocessed the 5' RACE reads and keeps a single row for each CDR3 protein, giving no DNA. This table lists under 85,000 distinct CDR3 sequences. The antigens of these receptors remain unknown. Sequences were obtained from naive CXCR3+ CD8+ T cells from blood. The subset here: CD45RO-CCR7+CD27+CD95- naive CD8+ T cells expressing CXCR3 (TNR3+). These receptors were taken from a human donor in good health. Some clones in this sample may be carry-over from other donors' samples.

The chain employs TRBV29-1 and TRBJ2-2; the D call of TRBD2 rests on TCRdb alone, since no DNA is present to check it. The CDR3 length is 15 residues. Germline CDR1 reads SQVTM; CDR2 reads ANQGSEA. The CDR3 loop reads CSVADPRSHTGELFF.

This chain uses TRBV24-1 with TRBJ2-2; TCRdb reports TRBD1, a call that lacks DNA to check it against. CDR1 is KGHDR and CDR2 is SFDVKD in the germline V gene. The CDR3 sequence is 16 residues long. The CDR3: CATSDLGAGNTGELFF.

The rearrangement uses TRBV7-2 and TRBJ2-1; TCRdb picks TRBD2, but there is no DNA to check that call. The germline V gene encodes CDR1 SGHTA and CDR2 FQGNSA. The CDR3 covers 18 residues. This CDR3 reads CASSPFASGGVLYNEQFF.

The chain uses TRBV19 and TRBJ1-1; with no DNA, the TCRdb D assignment of TRBD1 cannot be verified. CDR1 and CDR2 (germline): LNHDA, SQIVND (reference sequence). The CDR3 covers 15 residues. The CDR3 spells CASSWTGGGFTEAFF. Together with reference TRBV19 and TRBJ1-1, the CDR3 gives the full variable domain: DGGITQSPKYLFRKEGQNVTLSCEQNLNHDAMYWYRQDPGQGLRLIYYSQIVNDFQKGDIAEGYSVSREKKESFPLTVTSAQKNPTAFYLCASSWTGGGFTEAFFGQGTRLTVV.

V and J are TRBV7-9 and TRBJ2-7. The CDR3 consists of 13 residues. Per the germline V gene, CDR1 is SEHNR and CDR2 is FQNEAQ (reference sequence). This CDR3 reads CASSPRSSYEQYF. The full variable domain, with the rest looked up from reference TRBV7-9 and TRBJ2-7, is DTGVSQNPRHKITKRGQNVTFRCDPISEHNRLYWYRQTLGQGPEFLTYFQNEAQLEKSRLLSDRFSAERPKGSFSTLEIQRTEQGDSAMYLCASSPRSSYEQYFGPGTRLTVT.

The chain combines TRBV14 with TRBJ1-2. The CDR3 runs 13 residues. The germline gives CDR1 SGHDN, CDR2 FVKESK. Here the CDR3 reads CASSPGRSVGYTF.

The chain links TRBV28 to TRBJ2-1; TCRdb returns TRBD2, unconfirmable since there is no DNA. This CDR3 is built from 14 residues. Germline V lookup: CDR1 MDHEN, CDR2 SYDVKM. The CDR3 spells CASMRDGPYNEQFF.

The gene calls are TRBV6-5 and TRBJ2-7; TCRdb names TRBD1, which stays unverified in the absence of DNA. The CDR3 length is 15 residues. Germline loops: CDR1 MNHEY, CDR2 SVGAGI. This chain's CDR3 is CASSYSIGQGYEQYF.

The CDR3 region is CASTHGQTFYEQYF. The V call is TRBV6-2 or TRBV6-3, the J call TRBJ2-7; TCRdb designates TRBD1, a call that cannot be tested without DNA. The CDR3 consists of 14 residues. From germline, CDR1 is MNHEY and CDR2 SVGEGT.

The chain couples TRBV20-1 to TRBJ1-2; as DNA is missing, the TRBD1 call by TCRdb cannot be tested. Germline-derived CDR1 and CDR2 are DFQATT and SNEGSKA (reference sequence). The CDR3 contains 13 residues. CDR3: CSARVEGGVGYTF.

This chain joins TRBV6-2 or TRBV6-3 and TRBJ2-1; TCRdb calls TRBD2, which cannot be checked without DNA. Germline-derived CDR1 and CDR2 are MNHEY and SVGEGT. The CDR3 sequence is 14 residues long. The CDR3 loop is CASSPSGGNNEQFF.

The chain joins TRBV19 to TRBJ2-1; TCRdb's assignment of TRBD1 cannot be checked, as there is no DNA. The CDR3 has 14 amino acids. CDR1 and CDR2 (germline): LNHDA, SQIVND (reference sequence). The CDR3: CASSIISGPREQFF.

This chain links TRBV14 with TRBJ2-2. The CDR3 runs 14 residues. Per germline, CDR1 SGHDN and CDR2 FVKESK. The CDR3 is CASSQDWNTGELFF.

V usage is TRBV4-2 and J usage is TRBJ2-1. The CDR3 spans 12 residues. Germline CDR1 LGHNA, CDR2 YNFKEQ. The CDR3 loop reads CASSQDTNEQFF.

The genes are TRBV14 and TRBJ2-1; with no DNA, the TCRdb D assignment of TRBD1 cannot be verified. The CDR3 has 16 amino acids. Per germline, CDR1 SGHDN and CDR2 FVKESK. The CDR3 region is CASSQDDRGVFNEQFF.

The J gene is TRBJ1-1, the V gene TRBV6-2 or TRBV6-3; the TRBD1 assignment by TCRdb is unverifiable without DNA. The V gene's germline CDR1 is MNHEY and CDR2 SVGEGT. The CDR3 consists of 14 residues. CDR3 amino acids: CASSWRGINTEAFF.